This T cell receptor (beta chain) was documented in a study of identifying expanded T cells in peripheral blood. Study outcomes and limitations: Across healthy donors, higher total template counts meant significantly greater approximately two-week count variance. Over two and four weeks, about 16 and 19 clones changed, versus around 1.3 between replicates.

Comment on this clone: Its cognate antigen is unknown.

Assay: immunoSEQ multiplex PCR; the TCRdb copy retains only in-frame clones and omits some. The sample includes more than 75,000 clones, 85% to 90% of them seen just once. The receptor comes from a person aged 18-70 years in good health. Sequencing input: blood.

CDR3 DNA sequence: TGCGCCAGCAGCCAAGATCCCCAGGGGCCTGGGAACACCGGGGAGCTGTTTTTT. Translating it yields CASSQDPQGPGNTGELFF. The chain employs TRBV4-1 and TRBJ2-2; possible D gene TRBD1, 6 bases. This CDR3 is 18 amino acids long. The V and J ends lost 0 bases and 1 base respectively, with 15 bases between them. The germline V gene has CDR1 MGHRA and CDR2 YSYEKL.